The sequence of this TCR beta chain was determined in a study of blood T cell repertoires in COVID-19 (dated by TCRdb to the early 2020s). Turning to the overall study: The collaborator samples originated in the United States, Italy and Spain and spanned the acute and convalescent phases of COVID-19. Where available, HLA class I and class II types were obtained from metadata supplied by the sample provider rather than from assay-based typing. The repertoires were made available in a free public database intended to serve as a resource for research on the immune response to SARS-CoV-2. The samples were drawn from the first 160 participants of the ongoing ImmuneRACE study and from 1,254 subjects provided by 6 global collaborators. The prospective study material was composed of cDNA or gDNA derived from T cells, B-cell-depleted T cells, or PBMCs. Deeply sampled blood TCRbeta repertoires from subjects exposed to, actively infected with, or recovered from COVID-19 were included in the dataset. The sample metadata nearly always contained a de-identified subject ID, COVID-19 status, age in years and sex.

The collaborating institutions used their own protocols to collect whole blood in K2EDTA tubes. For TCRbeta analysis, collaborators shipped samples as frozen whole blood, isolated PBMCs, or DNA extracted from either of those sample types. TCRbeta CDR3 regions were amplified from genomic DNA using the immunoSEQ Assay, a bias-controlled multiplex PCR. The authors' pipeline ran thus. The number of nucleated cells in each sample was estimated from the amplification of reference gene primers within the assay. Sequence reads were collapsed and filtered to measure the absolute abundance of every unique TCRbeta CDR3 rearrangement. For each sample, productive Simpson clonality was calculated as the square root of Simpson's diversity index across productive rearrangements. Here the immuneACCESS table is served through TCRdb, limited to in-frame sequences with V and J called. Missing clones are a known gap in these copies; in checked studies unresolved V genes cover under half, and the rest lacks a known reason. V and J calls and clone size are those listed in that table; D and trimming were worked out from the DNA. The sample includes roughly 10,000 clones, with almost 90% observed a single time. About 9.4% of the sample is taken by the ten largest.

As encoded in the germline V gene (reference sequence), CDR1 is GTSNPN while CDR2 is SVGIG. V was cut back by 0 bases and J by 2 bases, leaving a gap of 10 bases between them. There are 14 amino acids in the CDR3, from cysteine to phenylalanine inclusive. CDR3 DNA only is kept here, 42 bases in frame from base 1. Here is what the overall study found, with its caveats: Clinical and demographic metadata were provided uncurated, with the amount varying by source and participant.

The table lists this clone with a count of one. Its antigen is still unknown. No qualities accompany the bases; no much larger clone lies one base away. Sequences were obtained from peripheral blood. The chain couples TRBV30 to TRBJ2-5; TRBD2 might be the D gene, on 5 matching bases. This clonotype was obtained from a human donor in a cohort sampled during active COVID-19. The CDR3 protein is CAWSVAPGQETQYF. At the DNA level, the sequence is TGTGCCTGGAGTGTAGCCCCGGGGCAAGAGACCCAGTACTTC.